Here is one T cell receptor beta chain with its context. This record belongs to a study of shared T cell receptors in the human thymus. Profiling relied on immunoSEQ multiplex PCR, and the TCRdb table lists in-frame clones only, not all of them. The table records about 660,000 clones, approximately 90% of them present only once. J gave up 8 bases and V 0 bases, and 6 bases lay outside the gene matches. The CDR3 loop spans 16 amino acids. Germline-derived CDR1 and CDR2 are LGHNA and YSLEER. A further study also used this sample, focusing on human thymus T cells. As that study records: The source of the thymus tissue was resections taken during corrective heart surgery. V and J gene usage appeared biased in thymic and blood repertoires.

The receptor's source is a boy in the first two years of life with a congenital heart defect. Sequenced: thymocytes. This chain joins TRBV4-3 and TRBJ2-1, with TRBD1 matching over 11 bases. The CDR3 here is CASSQEGTGGQDEQFF. The CDR3 nucleotides are TGCGCCAGCAGCCAAGAGGGGACAGGGGGACAGGATGAGCAGTTCTTC.